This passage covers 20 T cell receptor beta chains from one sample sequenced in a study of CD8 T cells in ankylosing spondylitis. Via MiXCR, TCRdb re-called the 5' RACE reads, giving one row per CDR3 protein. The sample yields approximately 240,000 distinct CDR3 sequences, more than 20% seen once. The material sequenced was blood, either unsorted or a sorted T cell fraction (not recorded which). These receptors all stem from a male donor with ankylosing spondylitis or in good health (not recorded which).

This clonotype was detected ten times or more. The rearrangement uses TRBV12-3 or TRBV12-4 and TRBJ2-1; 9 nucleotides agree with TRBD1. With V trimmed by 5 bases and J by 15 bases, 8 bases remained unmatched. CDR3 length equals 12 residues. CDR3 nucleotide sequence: TGTGCCAGCAGTCCTTCGGACAGGGGTAGGTTCTTC. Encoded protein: CASSPSDRGRFF.

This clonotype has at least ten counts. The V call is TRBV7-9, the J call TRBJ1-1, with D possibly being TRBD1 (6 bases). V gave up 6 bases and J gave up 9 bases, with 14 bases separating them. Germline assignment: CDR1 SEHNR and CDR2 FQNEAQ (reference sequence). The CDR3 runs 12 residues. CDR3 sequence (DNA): TGTGCCAGCAGTTGGGACGGGGGGCAAGCTTTCTTT. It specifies CASSWDGGQAFF.

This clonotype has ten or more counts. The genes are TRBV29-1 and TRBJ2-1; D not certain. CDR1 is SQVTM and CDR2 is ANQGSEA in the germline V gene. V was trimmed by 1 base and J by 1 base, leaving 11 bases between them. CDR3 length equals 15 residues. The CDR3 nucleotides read TGCAGCGTTGAAGGACCGGCCCGGTCCTACAATGAGCAGTTCTTC. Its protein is CSVEGPARSYNEQFF.

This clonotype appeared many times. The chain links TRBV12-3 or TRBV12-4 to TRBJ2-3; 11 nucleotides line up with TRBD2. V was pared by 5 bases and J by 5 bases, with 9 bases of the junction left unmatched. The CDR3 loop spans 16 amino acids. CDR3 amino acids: CASSPLAGGPGDTQYF. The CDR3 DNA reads TGTGCCAGCAGTCCGTTAGCGGGGGGGCCCGGAGATACGCAGTATTTT.

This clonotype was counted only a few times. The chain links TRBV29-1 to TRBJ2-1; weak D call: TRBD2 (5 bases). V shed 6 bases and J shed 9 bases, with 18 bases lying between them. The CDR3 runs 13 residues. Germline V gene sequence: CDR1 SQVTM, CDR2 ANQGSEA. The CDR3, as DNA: TGCAGCGTCTCCTGGTTGCCCGGGGTTGAGCAGTTCTTC. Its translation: CSVSWLPGVEQFF.

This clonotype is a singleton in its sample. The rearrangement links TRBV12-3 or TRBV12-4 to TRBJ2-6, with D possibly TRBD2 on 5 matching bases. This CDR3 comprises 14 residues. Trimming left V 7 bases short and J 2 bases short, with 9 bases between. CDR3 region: CASTRRAGANVLTF. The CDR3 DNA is TGTGCCAGCACCCGGCGGGCTGGGGCCAACGTCCTGACTTTC.

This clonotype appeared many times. Written as DNA, the CDR3 is TGTGCCACCAGCAGAGATGGGACGGCCGGGGGTGGAAACACCATATATTTT. It encodes CATSRDGTAGGGNTIYF. V gene TRBV15 combines with J gene TRBJ1-3; D is perhaps TRBD1 (5 bases). V was clipped by 0 bases and J by 3 bases, with 15 bases between them. Germline V gives CDR1 LNHNV, CDR2 YYDKDF (reference sequence). The CDR3 length is 17 residues. The whole variable domain, remainder taken from reference TRBV15 and TRBJ1-3, is DAMVIQNPRYQVTQFGKPVTLSCSQTLNHNVMYWYQQKSSQAPKLLFHYYDKDFNNEADTPDNFQSRRPNTSFCFLDIRSPGLGDTAMYLCATSRDGTAGGGNTIYFGEGSWLTVV.

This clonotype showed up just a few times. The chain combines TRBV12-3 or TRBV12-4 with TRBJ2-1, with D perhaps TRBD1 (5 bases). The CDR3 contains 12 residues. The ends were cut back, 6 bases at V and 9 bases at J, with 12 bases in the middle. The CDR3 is CASSPGQGEQFF. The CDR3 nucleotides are TGTGCCAGCAGCCCCGGTCAGGGTGAGCAGTTCTTC.

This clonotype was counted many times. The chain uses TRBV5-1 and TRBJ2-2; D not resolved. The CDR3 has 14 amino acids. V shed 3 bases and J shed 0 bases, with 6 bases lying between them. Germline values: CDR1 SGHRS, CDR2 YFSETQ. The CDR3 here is CASSSGSNTGELFF. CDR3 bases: TGCGCCAGCAGCTCCGGTTCGAACACCGGGGAGCTGTTTTTT.

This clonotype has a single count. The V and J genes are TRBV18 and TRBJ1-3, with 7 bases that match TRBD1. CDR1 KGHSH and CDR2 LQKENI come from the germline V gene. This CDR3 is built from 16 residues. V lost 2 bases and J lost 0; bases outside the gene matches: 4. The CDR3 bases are TGTGCCAGCTCACCAACCAGGGGGTCCTCTGGAAACACCATATATTTT. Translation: CASSPTRGSSGNTIYF.

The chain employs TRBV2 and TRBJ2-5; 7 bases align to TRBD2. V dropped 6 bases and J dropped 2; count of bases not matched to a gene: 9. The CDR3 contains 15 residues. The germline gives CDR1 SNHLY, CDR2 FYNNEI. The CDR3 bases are TGTGCCAGCAGAAGTCGGCTAGCGGCGCAAGAGACCCAGTACTTC. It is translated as CASRSRLAAQETQYF.

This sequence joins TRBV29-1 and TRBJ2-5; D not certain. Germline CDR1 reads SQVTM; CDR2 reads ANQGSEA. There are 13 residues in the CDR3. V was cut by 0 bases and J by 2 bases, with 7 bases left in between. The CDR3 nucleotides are TGCAGCGTTGAAGAAGATCCACAAGAGACCCAGTACTTC. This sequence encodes CSVEEDPQETQYF.

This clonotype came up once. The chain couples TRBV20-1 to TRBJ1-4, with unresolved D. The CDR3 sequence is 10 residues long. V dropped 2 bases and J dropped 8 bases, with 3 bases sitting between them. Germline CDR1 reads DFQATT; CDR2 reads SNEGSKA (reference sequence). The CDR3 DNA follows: TGCAGTGCTAGATGGGAAAAACTGTTTTTT. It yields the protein CSARWEKLFF.

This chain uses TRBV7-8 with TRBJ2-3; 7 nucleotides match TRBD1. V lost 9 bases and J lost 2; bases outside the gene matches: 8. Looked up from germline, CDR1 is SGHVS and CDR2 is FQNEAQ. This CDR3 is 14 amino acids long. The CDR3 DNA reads TGTGCCAGTGCGTACAGGGGTACCACAGATACGCAGTATTTT. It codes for CASAYRGTTDTQYF.

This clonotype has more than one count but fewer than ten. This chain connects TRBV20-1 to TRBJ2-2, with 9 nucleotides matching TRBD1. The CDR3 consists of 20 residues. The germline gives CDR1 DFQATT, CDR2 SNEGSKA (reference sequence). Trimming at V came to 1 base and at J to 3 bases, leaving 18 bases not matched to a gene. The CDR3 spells CSARAVPGQGKVGDTGELFF. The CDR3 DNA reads TGCAGTGCTAGAGCCGTACCAGGACAGGGGAAAGTCGGTGACACCGGGGAGCTGTTTTTT.

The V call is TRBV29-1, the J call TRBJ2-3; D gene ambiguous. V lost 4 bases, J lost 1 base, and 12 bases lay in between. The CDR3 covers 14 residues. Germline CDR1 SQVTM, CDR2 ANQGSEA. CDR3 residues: CSVGRSIRTDTQYF. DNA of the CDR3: TGCAGCGTTGGCCGCAGTATCCGCACAGATACGCAGTATTTT.

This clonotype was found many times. CDR3 protein: CASSRGADTQYF. In nucleotides, the CDR3 is TGTGCCAGCAGTCGCGGCGCAGATACGCAGTATTTT. The rearrangement uses TRBV12-3 or TRBV12-4 and TRBJ2-3; no definite D call. The CDR3 runs 12 residues. V was pared by 5 bases and J by 4 bases, with 7 bases between.

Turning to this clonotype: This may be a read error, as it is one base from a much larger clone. The CDR3 coding sequence is TGCAGTGCTAGGACTATCGGGGCAGACATTCAGTACTTC. Translation gives CSARTIGADIQYF. The rearrangement uses TRBV20-1 and TRBJ2-4; D tentatively reads TRBD1 or TRBD2 (5 bases each). The CDR3 length is 13 residues. Germline V gene data show CDR1 as DFQATT and CDR2 as SNEGSKA (reference sequence). Trimming pared 3 bases from V and 8 bases from J, leaving 14 bases between.

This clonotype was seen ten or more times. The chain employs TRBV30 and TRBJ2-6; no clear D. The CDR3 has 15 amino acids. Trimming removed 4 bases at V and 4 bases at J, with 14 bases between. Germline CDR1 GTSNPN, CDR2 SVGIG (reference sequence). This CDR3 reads CAWTHGKRGANVLTF. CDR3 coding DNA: TGTGCCTGGACCCACGGCAAGCGCGGGGCCAACGTCCTGACTTTC.

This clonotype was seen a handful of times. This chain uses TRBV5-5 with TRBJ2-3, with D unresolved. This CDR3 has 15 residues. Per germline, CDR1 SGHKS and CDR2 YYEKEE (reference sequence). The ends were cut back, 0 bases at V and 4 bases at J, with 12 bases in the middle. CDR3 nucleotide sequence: TGTGCCAGCAGCTTGGACGGTTATAAGGCAGATACGCAGTATTTT. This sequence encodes CASSLDGYKADTQYF.